This T cell receptor (beta chain) derives from a study of blood T cell repertoires in COVID-19. Across the whole study: Acute-phase and convalescent COVID-19 samples originated in the United States, Italy and Spain.

This clone appeared many times. Sequenced by immunoSEQ multiplex PCR; TCRdb stores in-frame clones only, minus some. The sample carries 250,000 to 350,000 clones, about nine tenths recorded once. This CDR3 contains 13 residues. J gave up 3 bases and V 7 bases, and 4 bases lay outside the gene matches. Per the germline V gene, CDR1 is SQVTM and CDR2 is ANQGSEA. This sequence originates from a woman aged 25-40 years with active or convalescent COVID-19. J is TRBJ1-1 and V is TRBV29-1; TRBD1 matches at 11 bases. The sequenced material came from peripheral blood. CDR3 loop: CSAGDRGDTEAFF. CDR3 DNA: TGCAGCGCCGGGGACAGGGGGGACACTGAAGCTTTCTTT.